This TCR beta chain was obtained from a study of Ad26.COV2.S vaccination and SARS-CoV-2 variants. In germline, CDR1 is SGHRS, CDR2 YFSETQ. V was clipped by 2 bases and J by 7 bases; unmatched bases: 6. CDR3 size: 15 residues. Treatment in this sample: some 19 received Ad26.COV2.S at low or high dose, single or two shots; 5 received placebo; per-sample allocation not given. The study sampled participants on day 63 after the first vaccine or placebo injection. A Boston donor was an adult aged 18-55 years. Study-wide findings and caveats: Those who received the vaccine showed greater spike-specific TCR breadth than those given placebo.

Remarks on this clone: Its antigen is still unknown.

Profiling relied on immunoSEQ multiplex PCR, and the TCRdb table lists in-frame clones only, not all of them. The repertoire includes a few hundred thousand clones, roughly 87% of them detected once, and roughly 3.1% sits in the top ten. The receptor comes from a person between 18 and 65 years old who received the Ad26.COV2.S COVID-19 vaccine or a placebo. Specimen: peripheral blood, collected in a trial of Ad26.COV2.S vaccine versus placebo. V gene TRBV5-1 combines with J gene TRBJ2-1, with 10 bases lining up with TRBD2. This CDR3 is CASSFLAGARNEQFF. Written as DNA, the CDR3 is TGCGCCAGCAGCTTCCTAGCGGGGGCCAGGAATGAGCAGTTCTTC.